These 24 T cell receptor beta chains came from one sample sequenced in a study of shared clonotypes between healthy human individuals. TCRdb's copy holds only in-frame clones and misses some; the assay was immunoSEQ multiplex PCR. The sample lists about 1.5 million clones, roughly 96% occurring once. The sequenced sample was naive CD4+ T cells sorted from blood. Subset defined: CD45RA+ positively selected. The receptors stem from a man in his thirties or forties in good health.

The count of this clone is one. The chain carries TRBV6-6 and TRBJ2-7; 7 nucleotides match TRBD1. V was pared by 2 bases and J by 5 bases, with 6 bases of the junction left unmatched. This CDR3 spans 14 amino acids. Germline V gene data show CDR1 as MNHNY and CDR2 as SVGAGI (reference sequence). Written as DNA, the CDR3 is TGTGCCAGCAGTTACACAATAGGGGGCAACGAGCAGTACTTC. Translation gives CASSYTIGGNEQYF.

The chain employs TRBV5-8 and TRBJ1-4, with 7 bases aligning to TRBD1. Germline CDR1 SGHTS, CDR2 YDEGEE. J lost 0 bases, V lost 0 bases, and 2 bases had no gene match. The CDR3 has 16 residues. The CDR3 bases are TGTGCCAGCAGCTTGGGTACAGGGGCAACTAATGAAAAACTGTTTTTT. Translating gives CASSLGTGATNEKLFF.

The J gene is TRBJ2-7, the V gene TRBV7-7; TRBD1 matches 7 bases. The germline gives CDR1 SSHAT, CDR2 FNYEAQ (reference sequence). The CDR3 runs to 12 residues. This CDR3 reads CARDSLSYEQYF. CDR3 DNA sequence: TGTGCAAGGGACAGTTTATCCTACGAGCAGTACTTC.

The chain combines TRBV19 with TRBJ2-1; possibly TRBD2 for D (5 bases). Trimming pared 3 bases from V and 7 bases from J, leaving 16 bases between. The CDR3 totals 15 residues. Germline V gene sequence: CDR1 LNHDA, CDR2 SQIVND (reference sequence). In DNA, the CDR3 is TGTGCCAGTAGTATCCCGTTGGGGAGAGGGAATGAGCAGTTCTTC. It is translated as CASSIPLGRGNEQFF.

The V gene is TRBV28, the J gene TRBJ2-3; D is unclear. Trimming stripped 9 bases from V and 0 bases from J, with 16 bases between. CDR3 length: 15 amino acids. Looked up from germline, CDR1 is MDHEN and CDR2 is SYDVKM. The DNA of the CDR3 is TGTGCCAGTCTTAGACGGACCATAAGCACAGATACGCAGTATTTT. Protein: CASLRRTISTDTQYF.

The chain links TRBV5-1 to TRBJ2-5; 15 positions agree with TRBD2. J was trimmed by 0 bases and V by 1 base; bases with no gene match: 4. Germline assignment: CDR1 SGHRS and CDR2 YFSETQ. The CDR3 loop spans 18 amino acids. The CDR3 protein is CASSLPGLAGGHQETQYF. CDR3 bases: TGCGCCAGCAGCTTGCCGGGACTAGCGGGAGGCCACCAAGAGACCCAGTACTTC.

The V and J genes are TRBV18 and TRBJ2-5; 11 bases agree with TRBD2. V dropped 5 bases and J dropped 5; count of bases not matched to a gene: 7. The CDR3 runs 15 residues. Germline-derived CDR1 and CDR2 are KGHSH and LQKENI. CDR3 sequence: CASSTTSGSGETQYF. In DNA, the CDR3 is TGTGCCAGCTCAACAACTAGCGGGAGCGGGGAGACCCAGTACTTC. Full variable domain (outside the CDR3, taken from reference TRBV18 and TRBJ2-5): NAGVMQNPRHLVRRRGQEARLRCSPMKGHSHVYWYRQLPEEGLKFMVYLQKENIIDESGMPKERFSAEFPKEGPSILRIQQVVRGDSAAYFCASSTTSGSGETQYFGPGTRLLVL.

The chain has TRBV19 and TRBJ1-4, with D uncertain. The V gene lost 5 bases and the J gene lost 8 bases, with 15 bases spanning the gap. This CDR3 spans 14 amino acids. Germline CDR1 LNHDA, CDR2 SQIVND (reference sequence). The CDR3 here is CASSVRLLDEKLFF. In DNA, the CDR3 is TGTGCCAGTAGTGTCCGCTTATTGGACGAAAAACTGTTTTTT.

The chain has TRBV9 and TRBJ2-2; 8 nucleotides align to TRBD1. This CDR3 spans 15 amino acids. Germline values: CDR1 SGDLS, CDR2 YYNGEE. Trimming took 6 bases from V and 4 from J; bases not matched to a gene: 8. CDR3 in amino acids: CASTRTGSSTGELFF. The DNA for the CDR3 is TGTGCCAGCACCCGGACAGGGTCATCCACCGGGGAGCTGTTTTTT.

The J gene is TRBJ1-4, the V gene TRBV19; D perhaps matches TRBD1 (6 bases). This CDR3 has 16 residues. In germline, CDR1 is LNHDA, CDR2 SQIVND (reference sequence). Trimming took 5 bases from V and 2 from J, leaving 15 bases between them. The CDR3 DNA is TGTGCCAGTAGTCCGGACAGTCGATCTACTAATGAAAAACTGTTTTTT. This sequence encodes CASSPDSRSTNEKLFF.

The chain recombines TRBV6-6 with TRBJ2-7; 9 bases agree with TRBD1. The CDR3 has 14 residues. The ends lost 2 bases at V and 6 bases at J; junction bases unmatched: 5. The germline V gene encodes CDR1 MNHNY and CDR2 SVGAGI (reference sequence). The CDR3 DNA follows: TGTGCCAGCAGTTACCTGGGACAGGGTAGCGAGCAGTACTTC. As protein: CASSYLGQGSEQYF.

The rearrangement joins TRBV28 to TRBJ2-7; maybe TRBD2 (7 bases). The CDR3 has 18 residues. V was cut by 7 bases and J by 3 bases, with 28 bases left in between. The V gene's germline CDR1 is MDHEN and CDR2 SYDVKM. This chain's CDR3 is CASTPVRGRGGASYEQYF. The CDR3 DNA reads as TGTGCCAGCACTCCAGTTAGGGGACGAGGGGGGGCCAGCTACGAGCAGTACTTC.

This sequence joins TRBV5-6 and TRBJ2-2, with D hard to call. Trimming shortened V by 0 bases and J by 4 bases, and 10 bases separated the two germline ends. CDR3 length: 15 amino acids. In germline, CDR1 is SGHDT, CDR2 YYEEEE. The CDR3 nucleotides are TGTGCCAGCAGCTTGGTATCGAGATTCACCGGGGAGCTGTTTTTT. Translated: CASSLVSRFTGELFF.

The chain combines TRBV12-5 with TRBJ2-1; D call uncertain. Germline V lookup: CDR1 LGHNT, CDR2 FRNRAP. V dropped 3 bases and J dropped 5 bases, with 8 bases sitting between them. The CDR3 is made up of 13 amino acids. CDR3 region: CASGLAPDNEQFF. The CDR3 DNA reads TGTGCTAGTGGTTTAGCGCCGGACAATGAGCAGTTCTTC. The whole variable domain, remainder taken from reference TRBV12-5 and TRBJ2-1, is DARVTQTPRHKVTEMGQEVTMRCQPILGHNTVFWYRQTMMQGLELLAYFRNRAPLDDSGMPKDRFSAEMPDATLATLKIQPSEPRDSAVYFCASGLAPDNEQFFGPGTRLTVL.

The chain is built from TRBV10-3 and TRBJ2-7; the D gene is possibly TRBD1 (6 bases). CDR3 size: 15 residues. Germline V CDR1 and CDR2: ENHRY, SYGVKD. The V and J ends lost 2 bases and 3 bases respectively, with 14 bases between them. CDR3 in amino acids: CAISERQVIRYEQYF. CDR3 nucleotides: TGTGCCATCAGTGAGCGACAGGTTATTCGCTACGAGCAGTACTTC.

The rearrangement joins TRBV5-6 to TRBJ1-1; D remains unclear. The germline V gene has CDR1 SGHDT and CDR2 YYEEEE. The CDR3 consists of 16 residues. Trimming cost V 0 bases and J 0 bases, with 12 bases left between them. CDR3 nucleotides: TGTGCCAGCAGCTTGGTGGTATTGGGCTTGAACACTGAAGCTTTCTTT. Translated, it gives CASSLVVLGLNTEAFF.

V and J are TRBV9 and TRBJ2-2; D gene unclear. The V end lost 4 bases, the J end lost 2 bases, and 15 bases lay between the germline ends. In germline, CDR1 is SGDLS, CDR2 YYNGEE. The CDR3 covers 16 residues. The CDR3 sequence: CASSLKQLSNTGELFF. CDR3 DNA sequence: TGTGCCAGCAGCTTAAAACAGTTGTCAAACACCGGGGAGCTGTTTTTT. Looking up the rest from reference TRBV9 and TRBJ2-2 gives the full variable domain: DSGVTQTPKHLITATGQRVTLRCSPRSGDLSVYWYQQSLDQGLQFLIQYYNGEERAKGNILERFSAQQFPDLHSELNLSSLELGDSALYFCASSLKQLSNTGELFFGEGSRLTVL.

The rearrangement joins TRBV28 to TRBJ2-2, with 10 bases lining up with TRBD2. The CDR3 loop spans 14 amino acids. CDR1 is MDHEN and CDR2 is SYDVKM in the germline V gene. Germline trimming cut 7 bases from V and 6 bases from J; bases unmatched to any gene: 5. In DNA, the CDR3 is TGTGCCAGCAACTCGCTAGCGGGAGCCGGGGAGCTGTTTTTT. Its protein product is CASNSLAGAGELFF.

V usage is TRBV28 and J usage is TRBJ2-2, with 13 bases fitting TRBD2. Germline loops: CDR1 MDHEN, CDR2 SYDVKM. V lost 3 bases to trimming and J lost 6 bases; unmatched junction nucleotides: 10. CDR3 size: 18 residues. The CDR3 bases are TGTGCCAGCAGTTTGCCCGGACTAGCGGGAGTGATTTCCGGGGAGCTGTTTTTT. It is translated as CASSLPGLAGVISGELFF.

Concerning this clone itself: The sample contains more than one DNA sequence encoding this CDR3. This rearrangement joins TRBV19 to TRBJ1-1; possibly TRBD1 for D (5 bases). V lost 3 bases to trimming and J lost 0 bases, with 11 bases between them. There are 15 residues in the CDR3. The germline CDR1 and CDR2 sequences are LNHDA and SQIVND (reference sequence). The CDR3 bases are TGTGCCAGTAGTATTCCGGGCAGGGTGAACACTGAAGCTTTCTTT. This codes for CASSIPGRVNTEAFF.

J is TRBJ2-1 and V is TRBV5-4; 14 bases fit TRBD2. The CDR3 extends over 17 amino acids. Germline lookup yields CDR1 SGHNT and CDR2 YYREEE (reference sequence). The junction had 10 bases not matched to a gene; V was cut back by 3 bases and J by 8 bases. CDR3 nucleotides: TGTGCCAGCAGCTCACTCCAAGGGACTAGCGGGAGAGATGAGCAGTTCTTC. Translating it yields CASSSLQGTSGRDEQFF. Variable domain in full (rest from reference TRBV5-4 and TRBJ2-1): ETGVTQSPTHLIKTRGQQVTLRCSSQSGHNTVSWYQQALGQGPQFIFQYYREEENGRGNFPPRFSGLQFPNYSSELNVNALELDDSALYLCASSSLQGTSGRDEQFFGPGTRLTVL.

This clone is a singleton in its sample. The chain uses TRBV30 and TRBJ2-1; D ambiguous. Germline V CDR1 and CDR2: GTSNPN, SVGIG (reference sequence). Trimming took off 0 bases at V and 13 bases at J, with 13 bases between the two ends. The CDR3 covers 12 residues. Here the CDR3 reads CAWSVSTISQFF. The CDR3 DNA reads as TGTGCCTGGAGTGTGTCGACAATTTCTCAGTTCTTC.

The CDR3 DNA follows: TGTGCCAGCAGTTTATCGGGACAGGGGCGCACCGGGGAGCTGTTTTTT. Translated, it gives CASSLSGQGRTGELFF. This chain joins TRBV28 and TRBJ2-2, with TRBD1 matching over 10 bases. With V trimmed by 1 base and J by 4 bases, 3 bases remained unmatched. This CDR3 has 16 amino acids. Germline V lookup: CDR1 MDHEN, CDR2 SYDVKM.

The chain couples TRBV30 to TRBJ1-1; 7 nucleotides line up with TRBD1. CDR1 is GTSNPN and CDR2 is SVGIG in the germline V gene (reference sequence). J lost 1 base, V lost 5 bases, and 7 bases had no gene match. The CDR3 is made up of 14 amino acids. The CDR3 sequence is CAWEGAGANTEAFF. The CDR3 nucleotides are TGTGCCTGGGAGGGGGCAGGGGCGAACACTGAAGCTTTCTTT.